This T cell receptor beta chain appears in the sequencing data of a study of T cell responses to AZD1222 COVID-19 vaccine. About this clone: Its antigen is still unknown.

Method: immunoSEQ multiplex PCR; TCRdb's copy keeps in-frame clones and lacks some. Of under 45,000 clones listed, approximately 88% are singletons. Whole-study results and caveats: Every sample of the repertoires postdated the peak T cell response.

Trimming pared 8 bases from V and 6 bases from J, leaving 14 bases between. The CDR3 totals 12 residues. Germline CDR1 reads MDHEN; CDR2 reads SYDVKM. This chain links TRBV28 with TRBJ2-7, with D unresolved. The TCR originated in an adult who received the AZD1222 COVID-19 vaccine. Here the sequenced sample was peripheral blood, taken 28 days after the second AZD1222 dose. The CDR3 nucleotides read TGTGCCAGCCCGACTGCATGGGGCGAGCAGTACTTC. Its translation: CASPTAWGEQYF.